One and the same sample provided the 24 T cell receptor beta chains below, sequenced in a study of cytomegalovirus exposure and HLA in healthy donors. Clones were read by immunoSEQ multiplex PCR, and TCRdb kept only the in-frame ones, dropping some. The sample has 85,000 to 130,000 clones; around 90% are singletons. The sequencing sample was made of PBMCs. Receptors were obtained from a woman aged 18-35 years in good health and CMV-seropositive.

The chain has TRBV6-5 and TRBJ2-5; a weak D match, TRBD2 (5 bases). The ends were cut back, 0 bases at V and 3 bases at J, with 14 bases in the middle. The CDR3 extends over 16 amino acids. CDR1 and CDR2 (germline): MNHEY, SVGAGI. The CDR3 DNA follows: TGTGCCAGCAGTTACTCGAGTACTAGTTCTGAAGAGACCCAGTACTTC. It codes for CASSYSSTSSEETQYF.

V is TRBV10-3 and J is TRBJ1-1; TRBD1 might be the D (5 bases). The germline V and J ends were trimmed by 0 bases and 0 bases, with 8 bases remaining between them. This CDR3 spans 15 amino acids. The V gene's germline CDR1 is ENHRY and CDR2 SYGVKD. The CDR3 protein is CAISESLTVNTEAFF. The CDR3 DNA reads TGTGCCATCAGTGAGTCGTTGACAGTGAACACTGAAGCTTTCTTT.

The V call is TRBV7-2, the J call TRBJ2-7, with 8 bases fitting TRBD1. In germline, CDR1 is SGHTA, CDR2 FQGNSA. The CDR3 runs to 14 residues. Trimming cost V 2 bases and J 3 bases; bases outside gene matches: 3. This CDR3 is CASSLITGGYEQYF. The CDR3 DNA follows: TGTGCCAGCAGCTTAATAACAGGGGGCTACGAGCAGTACTTC.

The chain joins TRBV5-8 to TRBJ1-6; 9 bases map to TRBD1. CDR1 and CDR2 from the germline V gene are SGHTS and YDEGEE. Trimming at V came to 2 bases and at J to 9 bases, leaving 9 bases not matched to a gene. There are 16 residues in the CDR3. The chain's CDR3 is CASSFPLGQGSSPLHF. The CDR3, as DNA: TGTGCCAGCAGCTTCCCCTTAGGACAGGGGAGTTCACCCCTCCACTTT.

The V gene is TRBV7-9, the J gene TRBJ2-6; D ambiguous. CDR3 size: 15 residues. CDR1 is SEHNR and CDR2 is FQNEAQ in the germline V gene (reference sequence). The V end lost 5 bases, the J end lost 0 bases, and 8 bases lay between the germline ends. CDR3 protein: CASSRALSGANVLTF. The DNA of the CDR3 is TGTGCCAGCAGCCGCGCCCTCTCTGGGGCCAACGTCCTGACTTTC.

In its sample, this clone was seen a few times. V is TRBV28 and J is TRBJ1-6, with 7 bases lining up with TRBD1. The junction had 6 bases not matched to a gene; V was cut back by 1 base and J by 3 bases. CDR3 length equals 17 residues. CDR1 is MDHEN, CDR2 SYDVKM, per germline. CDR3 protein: CASSLSTGDFYNSPLHF. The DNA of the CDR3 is TGTGCCAGCAGTTTATCCACAGGGGATTTCTATAATTCACCCCTCCACTTT.

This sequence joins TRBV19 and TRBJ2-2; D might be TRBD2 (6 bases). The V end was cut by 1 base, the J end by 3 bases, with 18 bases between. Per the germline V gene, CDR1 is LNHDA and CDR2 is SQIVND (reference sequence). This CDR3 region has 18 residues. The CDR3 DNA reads TGTGCCAGTAGTATAGGACCAACGGGACTTAGTGACACCGGGGAGCTGTTTTTT. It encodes CASSIGPTGLSDTGELFF. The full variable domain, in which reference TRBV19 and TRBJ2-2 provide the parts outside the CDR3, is DGGITQSPKYLFRKEGQNVTLSCEQNLNHDAMYWYRQDPGQGLRLIYYSQIVNDFQKGDIAEGYSVSREKKESFPLTVTSAQKNPTAFYLCASSIGPTGLSDTGELFFGEGSRLTVL.

CDR3 sequence reads: CASMDSTGELFF. CDR3 nucleotides: TGTGCCAGCATGGACAGCACCGGGGAGCTGTTTTTT. The V and J genes are TRBV6-1 and TRBJ2-2, with D possibly TRBD1 on 6 matching bases. CDR1 is MNHNS and CDR2 is SASEGT in the germline V gene. The V end lost 7 bases, the J end lost 4 bases, and 7 bases lay between the germline ends. The CDR3 has 12 residues.

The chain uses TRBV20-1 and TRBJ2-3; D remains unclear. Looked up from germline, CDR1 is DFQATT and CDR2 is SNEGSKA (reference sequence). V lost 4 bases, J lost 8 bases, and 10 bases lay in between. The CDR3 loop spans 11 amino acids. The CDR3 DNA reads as TGCAGTGCTACAACTTGGGCTACGCAGTATTTT. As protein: CSATTWATQYF.

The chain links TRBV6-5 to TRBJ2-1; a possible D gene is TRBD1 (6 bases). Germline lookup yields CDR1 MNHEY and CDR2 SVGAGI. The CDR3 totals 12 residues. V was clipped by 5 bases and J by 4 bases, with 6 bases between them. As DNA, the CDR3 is TGTGCCAGCAGTACAGGGTACAATGAGCAGTTCTTC. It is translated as CASSTGYNEQFF.

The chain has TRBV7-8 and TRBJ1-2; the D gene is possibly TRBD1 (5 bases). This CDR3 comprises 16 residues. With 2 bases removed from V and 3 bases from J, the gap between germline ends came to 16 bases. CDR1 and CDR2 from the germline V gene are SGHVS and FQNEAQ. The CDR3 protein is CASSLTNWGLDYGYTF. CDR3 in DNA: TGTGCCAGCAGCTTAACTAACTGGGGCTTGGACTATGGCTACACCTTC.

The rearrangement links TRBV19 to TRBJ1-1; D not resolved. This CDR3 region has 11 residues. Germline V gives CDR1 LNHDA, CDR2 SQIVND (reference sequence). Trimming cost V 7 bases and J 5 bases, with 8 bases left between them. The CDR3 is CASTRDTEAFF. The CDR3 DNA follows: TGTGCCAGTACTCGGGATACTGAAGCTTTCTTT. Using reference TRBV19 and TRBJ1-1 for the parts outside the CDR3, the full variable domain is DGGITQSPKYLFRKEGQNVTLSCEQNLNHDAMYWYRQDPGQGLRLIYYSQIVNDFQKGDIAEGYSVSREKKESFPLTVTSAQKNPTAFYLCASTRDTEAFFGQGTRLTVV.

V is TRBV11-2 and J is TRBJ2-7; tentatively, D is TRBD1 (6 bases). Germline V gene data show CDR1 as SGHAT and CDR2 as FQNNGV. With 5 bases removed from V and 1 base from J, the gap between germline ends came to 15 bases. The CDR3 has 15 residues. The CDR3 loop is CASSHPGTLSYEQYF. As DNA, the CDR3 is TGTGCCAGCAGCCATCCCGGGACACTTTCCTACGAGCAGTACTTC.

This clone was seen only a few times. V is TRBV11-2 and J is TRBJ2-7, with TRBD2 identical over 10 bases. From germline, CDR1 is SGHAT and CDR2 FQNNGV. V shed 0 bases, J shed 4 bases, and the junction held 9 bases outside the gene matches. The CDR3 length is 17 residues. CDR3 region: CASSLEVGSGGPYEQYV. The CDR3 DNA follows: TGTGCCAGCAGCTTAGAGGTTGGTAGCGGGGGGCCTTACGAGCAGTACGTC.

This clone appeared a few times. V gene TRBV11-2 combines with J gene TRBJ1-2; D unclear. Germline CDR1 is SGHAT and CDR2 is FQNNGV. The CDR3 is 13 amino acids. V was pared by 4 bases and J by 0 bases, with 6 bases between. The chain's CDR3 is CASSSGTNYGYTF. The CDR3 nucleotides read TGTGCCAGCAGCTCCGGTACTAACTATGGCTACACCTTC.

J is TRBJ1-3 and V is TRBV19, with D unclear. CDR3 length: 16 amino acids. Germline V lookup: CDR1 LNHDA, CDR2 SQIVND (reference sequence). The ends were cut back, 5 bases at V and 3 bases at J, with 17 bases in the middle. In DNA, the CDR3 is TGTGCCAGTAGTGCGAAGACGAGGCGATTTGGAAACACCATATATTTT. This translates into CASSAKTRRFGNTIYF.

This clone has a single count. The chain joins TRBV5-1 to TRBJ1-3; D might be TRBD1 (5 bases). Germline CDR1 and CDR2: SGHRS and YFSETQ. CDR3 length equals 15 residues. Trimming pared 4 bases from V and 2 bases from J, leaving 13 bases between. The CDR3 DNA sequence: TGCGCCAGCAGCCCCTCCAGGGTAGCTGGAAACACCATATATTTT. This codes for CASSPSRVAGNTIYF.

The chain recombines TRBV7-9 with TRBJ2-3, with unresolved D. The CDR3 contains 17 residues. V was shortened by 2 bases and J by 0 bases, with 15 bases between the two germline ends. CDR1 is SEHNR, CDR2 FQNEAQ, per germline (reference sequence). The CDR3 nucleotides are TGTGCCAGCAGCTTACTCCTCAGGCATTCGAGCACAGATACGCAGTATTTT. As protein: CASSLLLRHSSTDTQYF.

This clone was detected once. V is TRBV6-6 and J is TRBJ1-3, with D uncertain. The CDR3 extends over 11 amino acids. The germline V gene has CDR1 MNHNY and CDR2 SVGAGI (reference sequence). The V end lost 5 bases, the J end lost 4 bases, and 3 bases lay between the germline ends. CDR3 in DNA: TGTGCCAGCAGTACAGGAAACACCATATATTTT. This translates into CASSTGNTIYF.

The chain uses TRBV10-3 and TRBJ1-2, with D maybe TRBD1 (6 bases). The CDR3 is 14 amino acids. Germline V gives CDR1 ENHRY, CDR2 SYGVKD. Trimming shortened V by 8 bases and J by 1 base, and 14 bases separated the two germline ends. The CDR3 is CAIWAEGGNYGYTF. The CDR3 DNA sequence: TGTGCCATCTGGGCGGAAGGGGGTAACTATGGCTACACCTTC.

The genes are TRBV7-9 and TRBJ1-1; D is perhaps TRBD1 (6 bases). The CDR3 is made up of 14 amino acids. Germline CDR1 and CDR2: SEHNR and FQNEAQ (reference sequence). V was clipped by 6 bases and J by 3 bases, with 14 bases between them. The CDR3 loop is CASREQGFDTEAFF. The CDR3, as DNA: TGTGCCAGCAGAGAACAGGGATTCGACACTGAAGCTTTCTTT.

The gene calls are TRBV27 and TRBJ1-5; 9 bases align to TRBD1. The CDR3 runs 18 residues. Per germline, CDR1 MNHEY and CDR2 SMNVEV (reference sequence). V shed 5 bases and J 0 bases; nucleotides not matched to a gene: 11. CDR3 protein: CASSGLGQGSYSNQPQHF. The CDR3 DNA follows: TGTGCCAGCAGTGGACTGGGACAGGGTTCGTATAGCAATCAGCCCCAGCATTTT.

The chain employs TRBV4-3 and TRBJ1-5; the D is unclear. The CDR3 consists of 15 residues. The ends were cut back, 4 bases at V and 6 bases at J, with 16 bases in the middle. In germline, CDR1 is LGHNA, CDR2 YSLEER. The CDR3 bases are TGCGCCAGCAGCCCAACAGTTCTTTACGGTCAGCCCCAGCATTTT. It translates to CASSPTVLYGQPQHF.

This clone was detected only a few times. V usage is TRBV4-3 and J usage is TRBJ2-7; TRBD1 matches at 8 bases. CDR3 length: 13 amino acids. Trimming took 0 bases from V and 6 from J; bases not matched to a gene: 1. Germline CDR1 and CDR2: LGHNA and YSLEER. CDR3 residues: CASSQEGTGEQYV. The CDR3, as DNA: TGCGCCAGCAGCCAAGAAGGGACAGGCGAGCAGTACGTC.